This T cell receptor (beta chain) was observed in a study of patients and donors after allogeneic stem cell transplantation. This clonotype showed up just a few times. This CDR3 is built from 14 residues. V lost 5 bases to trimming and J lost 4 bases, with 15 bases between them. CDR1 and CDR2 from the germline V gene are MNHEY and SMNVEV (reference sequence). TCRdb processed the RT-PCR reads anew with MiXCR; each CDR3 protein has one entry. The sample includes some 880,000 distinct CDR3 sequences, roughly 18% seen only once; the top ten take 6%. The sequence derives from a human donor who was either an allogeneic HSCT recipient or a stem cell or donor lymphocyte infusion donor (not recorded which). It is not recorded whose cells these are; they may come from a transplant donor. The source material was blood, either unsorted or a sorted T cell fraction (not recorded which). The rearrangement joins TRBV27 to TRBJ2-7, with D unresolved. CDR3 residues: CASSPLSMRYEQYF. CDR3 nucleotide sequence: TGTGCCAGCAGTCCCCTTTCAATGAGGTACGAGCAGTACTTC.